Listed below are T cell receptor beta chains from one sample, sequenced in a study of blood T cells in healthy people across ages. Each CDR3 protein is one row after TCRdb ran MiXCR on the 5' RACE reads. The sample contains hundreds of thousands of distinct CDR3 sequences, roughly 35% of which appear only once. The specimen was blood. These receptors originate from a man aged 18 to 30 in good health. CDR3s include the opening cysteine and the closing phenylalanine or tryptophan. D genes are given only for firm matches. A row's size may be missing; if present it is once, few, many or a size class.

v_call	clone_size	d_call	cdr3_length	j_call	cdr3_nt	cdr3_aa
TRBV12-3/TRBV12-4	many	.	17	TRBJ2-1	TGTGCCAGCAGTTGGTCCGCTGGGGGCCGATCCCACAATGAGCAGTTCTTC	CASSWSAGGRSHNEQFF
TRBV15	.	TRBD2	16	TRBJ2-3	TGTGCCACCAGCAGAGATTGGGCGGGGGGCGCAGATACGCAGTATTTT	CATSRDWAGGADTQYF
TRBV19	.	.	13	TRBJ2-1	TGTGCCAGTATGGTCCCTCGCTACAATGAGCAGTTCTTC	CASMVPRYNEQFF
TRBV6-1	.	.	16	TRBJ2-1	TGTGCCAGCAGTGGGGATTTGGGGAACACCTACAATGAGCAGTTCTTC	CASSGDLGNTYNEQFF
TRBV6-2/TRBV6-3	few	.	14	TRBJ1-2	TGTGCCAGCAGTTACTTGAGAACAGATCTTGGCTACACCTTC	CASSYLRTDLGYTF
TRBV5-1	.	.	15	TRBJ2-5	TGCGCCAGCAGCTTGGGTGGGATGTACCAAGAGACCCAGTACTTC	CASSLGGMYQETQYF
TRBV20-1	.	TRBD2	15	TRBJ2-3	TGCAGTGCCCCGAGCGGGGTGGAGTCCACAGATACGCAGTATTTT	CSAPSGVESTDTQYF
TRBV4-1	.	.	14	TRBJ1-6	TGCGCCTGCAGAATAGGGAGTAGCAATTCACCCCTCCACTTT	CACRIGSSNSPLHF
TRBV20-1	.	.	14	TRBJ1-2	TGCAGTGCTAGAAGGCCAGGAGGGGGCTATGGCTACACCTTC	CSARRPGGGYGYTF
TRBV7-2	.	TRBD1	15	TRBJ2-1	TGTGCCAGCGGCTTAGGACAGGGGAGCTTCAATGAGCAGTTCTTC	CASGLGQGSFNEQFF
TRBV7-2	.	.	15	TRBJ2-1	TGTGCCAGCAGCTTAAGGAAGACCTCCTACAATGAGCAGTTCTTC	CASSLRKTSYNEQFF
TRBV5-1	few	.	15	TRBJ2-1	TGCGCCAGCAGCTTTGAGGGGGGGACTTACAATGAGCAGTTCTTC	CASSFEGGTYNEQFF